This T cell receptor (beta chain) was recorded in a study of shared clonotypes between healthy human individuals. The CDR3 contains 15 residues. Germline V CDR1 and CDR2: MDHEN, SYDVKM. V lost 4 bases to trimming and J lost 1 base, with 13 bases between them. A deep-level run was used for the assay. Using 200 ng DNA, 30,000 or so T cell genomes, the sorted-subset replicate PCRs were run. Per the original data handling: In the immunoSEQ data, sequences were junction-only and lacked quality scores, so filtering differed. Data came from immunoSEQ multiplex PCR; TCRdb stores just in-frame clones and leaves some out. Clone size and the V and J calls come from that table; the DNA yielded D and trimming. The sample lists about 730,000 clones, 72% occurring once. Study conclusions and caveats: Limitation of the genetic and exposure-history diversity represented came from the few donors.

A note on this clone: Its antigen is currently unknown.

The TCR originated in a woman aged 25 to 39 in good health. The V call is TRBV28, the J call TRBJ1-1, with D unclear. Specimen: memory CD4+ T cells sorted from blood. The subset here: CD45RA-negative fraction. The CDR3 region has the DNA TGTGCCAGCAGTTACGGCGACACCCGGAACACTGAAGCTTTCTTT. Translating gives CASSYGDTRNTEAFF.